This T cell receptor beta chain was sequenced during a study of blood T cell dynamics during melanoma immunotherapy. The CDR3 runs to 13 residues. The V gene's germline CDR1 is SQVTM and CDR2 ANQGSEA. Time point of the sample: week 3, after first cycle of checkpoint inhibitor. The table came from immunoSEQ multiplex PCR; TCRdb's copy has only in-frame clones and leaves some out. The sample lists about 16,000 clones; roughly 87% were seen once. This clonotype was obtained from a human donor with melanoma. Source: blood, taken from a patient treated with checkpoint blockade. The chain links TRBV29-1 to TRBJ2-5; tentative D call: TRBD1 (5 bases). The better agreement between TRBJ2-7 and the DNA end casts doubt on the J call. CDR3 protein: CSVGIGVPYEQYF. CDR3 nucleotides: TGCAGCGTTGGAATAGGGGTCCCATACGAGCAGTACTTC.